Below, 25 T cell receptor beta chains from the same sample are listed, as sequenced in a study of shared clonotypes between healthy human individuals. Some clones are missing from TCRdb's copy, which holds only in-frame ones; the method was immunoSEQ multiplex PCR. The sample has 450,000 to 500,000 clones; around 78% are singletons. Sequencing was done on a sample of PBMCs. Receptor source: a woman aged 40 to 49 in good health. Some clones in this sample may be carry-over from other donors' samples.

The chain carries TRBV5-1 and TRBJ2-2; no clear D. Trimming stripped 5 bases from V and 3 bases from J, with 17 bases between. Germline-derived CDR1 and CDR2 are SGHRS and YFSETQ. The CDR3 extends over 16 amino acids. CDR3 sequence (DNA): TGCGCCAGCAGGACGAGTATAGATGGGGACACCGGGGAGCTGTTTTTT. Amino acid sequence: CASRTSIDGDTGELFF.

The sample holds a few counts of this clone. CDR3 sequence: CSVERGTATYNTEAFF. In nucleotides, the CDR3 is TGCAGCGTTGAAAGGGGGACAGCTACGTACAACACTGAAGCTTTCTTT. The chain joins TRBV29-1 to TRBJ1-1; 7 nucleotides align to TRBD1. Germline V gene lookup returns CDR1 SQVTM and CDR2 ANQGSEA. V was pared by 2 bases and J by 2 bases, with 11 bases of the junction left unmatched. This CDR3 region has 16 residues.

The chain couples TRBV9 to TRBJ2-1; the D gene could be TRBD1 or TRBD2 (5 bases each). The CDR3 has 13 amino acids. CDR1 and CDR2 from the germline V gene are SGDLS and YYNGEE. Trimming shortened V by 3 bases and J by 6 bases, and 10 bases separated the two germline ends. The CDR3 sequence is CASSGSGGNEQFF. CDR3 bases: TGTGCCAGCAGCGGTAGTGGGGGCAATGAGCAGTTCTTC.

This clone has just one count. This chain uses TRBV7-8 with TRBJ2-5; 9 nucleotides match TRBD1. The CDR3 is 16 amino acids. Germline assignment: CDR1 SGHVS and CDR2 FQNEAQ. The V segment lost 5 bases and the J segment 2 bases; nucleotides outside the gene matches: 9. CDR3 protein: CASSSQPGQGQETQYF. The CDR3 bases are TGTGCCAGCAGCAGCCAGCCGGGACAGGGACAAGAGACCCAGTACTTC.

The V and J genes are TRBV11-2 and TRBJ2-2; maybe TRBD2 (6 bases). Germline CDR1 is SGHAT and CDR2 is FQNNGV. V dropped 4 bases and J dropped 3 bases, with 15 bases sitting between them. This CDR3 region has 16 residues. CDR3 amino acids: CASSSPGAGYTGELFF. CDR3 sequence (DNA): TGTGCCAGCAGCTCTCCGGGAGCCGGGTACACCGGGGAGCTGTTTTTT.

This chain links TRBV28 with TRBJ2-2; D not certain. From germline, CDR1 is MDHEN and CDR2 SYDVKM. Trimming stripped 3 bases from V and 2 bases from J, with 10 bases between. The CDR3 spans 15 residues. DNA of the CDR3: TGTGCCAGCAGTTTTGGTTTTTTAAACACCGGGGAGCTGTTTTTT. This encodes CASSFGFLNTGELFF.

The chain combines TRBV25-1 with TRBJ2-7; 7 bases align to TRBD1. CDR3 length: 16 amino acids. From germline, CDR1 is MGHDK and CDR2 SYGVNS. The V gene end was trimmed by 3 bases and the J gene end by 2 bases; junction bases not matched to a gene: 10. The CDR3 nucleotides read TGTGCCAGCAGTGACTCGTCCCCCGGGACAGCCTACGAGCAGTACTTC. Translated: CASSDSSPGTAYEQYF.

The V and J genes are TRBV5-1 and TRBJ2-6; D possibly corresponds to TRBD1 (6 bases). V lost 4 bases, J lost 0 bases, and 11 bases lay in between. This CDR3 is built from 16 residues. Germline CDR1 and CDR2: SGHRS and YFSETQ. CDR3 loop: CASSPDRISGANVLTF. CDR3 coding DNA: TGCGCCAGCAGCCCCGACAGGATCTCTGGGGCCAACGTCCTGACTTTC.

This chain links TRBV11-2 with TRBJ2-7; possible D gene TRBD2, 6 bases. Deletions cut 1 base from V and 0 bases from J, with 19 bases between. This CDR3 contains 18 residues. The germline gives CDR1 SGHAT, CDR2 FQNNGV. Here the CDR3 reads CASSLAPPGEVLSYEQYF. Here the CDR3 DNA reads TGTGCCAGCAGCTTAGCTCCCCCGGGAGAGGTTCTCTCCTACGAGCAGTACTTC.

V and J are TRBV7-2 and TRBJ1-5, with D tentatively TRBD1 (5 bases). In germline, CDR1 is SGHTA, CDR2 FQGNSA. The germline V and J ends were trimmed by 1 base and 3 bases, with 10 bases remaining between them. This CDR3 spans 15 amino acids. CDR3 sequence (DNA): TGTGCCAGCAGCTTAGGCGGCGGGGCCAATCAGCCCCAGCATTTT. Translation: CASSLGGGANQPQHF. Looking up the rest from reference TRBV7-2 and TRBJ1-5 gives the full variable domain: GAGVSQSPSNKVTEKGKDVELRCDPISGHTALYWYRQSLGQGLEFLIYFQGNSAPDKSGLPSDRFSAERTGGSVSTLTIQRTQQEDSAVYLCASSLGGGANQPQHFGDGTRLSIL.

The table lists this clone with a few counts. The chain uses TRBV28 and TRBJ2-7, with 11 bases lining up with TRBD1. The CDR3 contains 14 residues. After removal of 5 bases from V and 5 bases from J, the junction contained 5 bases not matched to a gene. Germline V gene sequence: CDR1 MDHEN, CDR2 SYDVKM. DNA for the CDR3: TGTGCCAGCAGTGAGGACAGGGGGCACGACGAGCAGTACTTC. Translated: CASSEDRGHDEQYF.

The chain couples TRBV5-4 to TRBJ1-1; 7 positions agree with TRBD1. The germline V gene has CDR1 SGHNT and CDR2 YYREEE (reference sequence). The CDR3 sequence is 13 residues long. The V gene end was trimmed by 3 bases and the J gene end by 5 bases; junction bases not matched to a gene: 4. The CDR3 region is CASSYRGRTEAFF. The DNA of the CDR3 is TGTGCCAGCAGCTACAGGGGAAGGACTGAAGCTTTCTTT.

The chain recombines TRBV6-4 with TRBJ2-2; 8 nucleotides agree with TRBD2. V lost 5 bases to trimming and J lost 5 bases; unmatched junction nucleotides: 7. The CDR3 runs to 15 residues. Germline CDR1 is MRHNA and CDR2 is SNTAGT. The CDR3 region has the DNA TGTGCCAGCAGTTCCGGACTAGCAGAAACCGGGGAGCTGTTTTTT. Its protein product is CASSSGLAETGELFF.

The chain carries TRBV19 and TRBJ2-6, with D possibly TRBD1 on 5 matching bases. V was cut by 5 bases and J by 2 bases, with 13 bases left in between. This CDR3 is 16 amino acids long. From germline, CDR1 is LNHDA and CDR2 SQIVND (reference sequence). The CDR3 nucleotides read TGTGCCAGTAGTCTCCGACAGTCCCCTGGGGCCAACGTCCTGACTTTC. It encodes CASSLRQSPGANVLTF.

The chain joins TRBV9 to TRBJ2-1; 16 bases are a match to TRBD2. V gave up 4 bases and J gave up 10 bases; unmatched junction bases: 14. The germline gives CDR1 SGDLS, CDR2 YYNGEE. CDR3 size: 18 residues. The CDR3 sequence: CASSTEGLAGGRLREQFF. In DNA, the CDR3 is TGTGCCAGCAGCACCGAGGGACTAGCGGGAGGGAGGCTGAGGGAGCAGTTCTTC.

This clone was counted only a few times. The rearrangement uses TRBV11-2 and TRBJ2-2, with 11 bases aligning to TRBD2. The junction had 7 bases not matched to a gene; V was cut back by 3 bases and J by 7 bases. This CDR3 contains 16 residues. The germline V gene has CDR1 SGHAT and CDR2 FQNNGV. The CDR3 nucleotides are TGTGCCAGCAGCTTTGGGGGACTAGCGGCGGGCGGGGAGCTGTTTTTT. It yields the protein CASSFGGLAAGGELFF.

The rearrangement uses TRBV18 and TRBJ2-6; D is undetermined. Trimming left V 1 base short and J 2 bases short, with 18 bases between. Per germline, CDR1 KGHSH and CDR2 LQKENI. CDR3 length equals 19 residues. CDR3: CASSPRYQSLDPGANVLTF. In DNA, the CDR3 is TGTGCCAGCTCACCACGGTATCAGAGCCTCGACCCTGGGGCCAACGTCCTGACTTTC.

A single count supports this clone. The chain recombines TRBV2 with TRBJ1-1; D possibly corresponds to TRBD1 (6 bases). Germline V CDR1 and CDR2: SNHLY, FYNNEI. The CDR3 has 14 amino acids. Between the trimmed V and J ends, which lost 11 bases and 7 bases, there was a span of 23 bases. The CDR3, as DNA: TGTGCCGCCCACCCGACACGATCGACAGGTGAAGCTTTCTTT. Its protein product is CAAHPTRSTGEAFF.

The chain combines TRBV7-2 with TRBJ2-1; 7 bases are a match to TRBD2. J gave up 3 bases and V 5 bases, and 7 bases lay outside the gene matches. The CDR3 spans 15 residues. The V gene's germline CDR1 is SGHTA and CDR2 FQGNSA. The CDR3 DNA follows: TGTGCCAGCAGCCTCCTAGCGGACATCTACAATGAGCAGTTCTTC. Protein: CASSLLADIYNEQFF.

The chain recombines TRBV7-3 with TRBJ1-1, with a weak D call TRBD1 (5 bases). The germline V gene has CDR1 SGHTA and CDR2 FQGTGA. This CDR3 has 13 residues. Trimming left V 2 bases short and J 8 bases short, with 12 bases between. The DNA of the CDR3 is TGTGCCAGCAGCTTAGCCGCTCAGGGAGAAGCTTTCTTT. This gives the protein CASSLAAQGEAFF.

This chain links TRBV4-2 with TRBJ2-1, with 9 bases lining up with TRBD2. The CDR3 contains 16 residues. The trim removed 1 base at V and 2 bases at J, leaving 3 bases unmatched. Germline V lookup: CDR1 LGHNA, CDR2 YNFKEQ. In DNA, the CDR3 is TGTGCCAGCAGCCAAGTAGCGGGAGAGCCCTACAATGAGCAGTTCTTC. This sequence encodes CASSQVAGEPYNEQFF.

This clone appeared many times. CDR3 region: CASSEHRDQTYNEQFF. The DNA of the CDR3 is TGTGCCAGCAGTGAACACAGGGACCAAACGTACAATGAGCAGTTCTTC. The J gene is TRBJ2-1, the V gene TRBV25-1; D possibly corresponds to TRBD1 (6 bases). CDR3 length equals 16 residues. Trimming shortened V by 2 bases and J by 4 bases, and 15 bases separated the two germline ends. CDR1 is MGHDK, CDR2 SYGVNS, per germline.

V gene TRBV4-2 combines with J gene TRBJ2-5; 12 bases align to TRBD2. With 2 bases clipped from V and 5 bases from J, the junction kept 6 bases outside the gene matches. CDR1 and CDR2 (germline): LGHNA, YNFKEQ. The CDR3 is 16 residues long. Here the CDR3 DNA reads TGTGCCAGCAGCCAATCTCTAGCGGGAGGGTGGGAGACCCAGTACTTC. The encoded protein is CASSQSLAGGWETQYF.

As for this clone: The same CDR3 can be traced to other DNA sequences in this sample. The rearrangement joins TRBV30 to TRBJ1-5, with D tentatively TRBD1 (5 bases). V lost 0 bases to trimming and J lost 5 bases, with 8 bases between them. The CDR3 has 13 amino acids. The germline gives CDR1 GTSNPN, CDR2 SVGIG (reference sequence). The CDR3 spells CAWSVRGDQPQHF. In DNA form, the CDR3 reads TGTGCCTGGAGTGTACGAGGGGATCAGCCCCAGCATTTT.

This clone was observed a handful of times. V is TRBV5-1 and J is TRBJ1-1; D unclear. CDR1 and CDR2 (germline): SGHRS, YFSETQ. V lost 5 bases and J 1 base, leaving 9 bases between the germline ends. The CDR3 has 13 residues. CDR3 in DNA: TGCGCCAGCAGGCTTTCGGAGAACACTGAAGCTTTCTTT. It is translated as CASRLSENTEAFF.